This T cell receptor (beta chain) is drawn from a study of cytomegalovirus exposure and HLA in healthy donors. The PCR used 60 Vbeta and 13 Jbeta primers. The method was immunoSEQ multiplex PCR; TCRdb's version includes in-frame clones alone and lacks a portion of them. The sample records about 170,000 clones, over 60% being singletons. This clone appeared a single time. This CDR3 has 14 amino acids. With 6 bases removed from V and 1 base from J, the gap between germline ends came to 12 bases. Germline CDR1 is SGHTA and CDR2 is FQGNSA. The source is a female donor in good health and CMV-seronegative. The chain recombines TRBV7-2 with TRBJ1-2; a possible D gene is TRBD1 (5 bases). Sequences were obtained from PBMCs. The CDR3 nucleotides are TGTGCCAGCAGTCGACAGTGGGGTAACTATGGCTACACCTTC. Its translation is CASSRQWGNYGYTF.